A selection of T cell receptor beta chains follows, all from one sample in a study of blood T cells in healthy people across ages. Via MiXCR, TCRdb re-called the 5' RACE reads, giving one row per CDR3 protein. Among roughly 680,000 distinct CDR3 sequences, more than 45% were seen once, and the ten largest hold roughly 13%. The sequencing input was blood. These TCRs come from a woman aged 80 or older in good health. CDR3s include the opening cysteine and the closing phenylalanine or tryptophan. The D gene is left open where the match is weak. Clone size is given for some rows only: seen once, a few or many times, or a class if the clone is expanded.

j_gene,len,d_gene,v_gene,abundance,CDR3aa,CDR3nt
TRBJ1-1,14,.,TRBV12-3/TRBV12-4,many,CASSFNRRNTEAFF,TGTGCCAGCAGTTTCAACAGGCGGAACACTGAAGCTTTCTTT
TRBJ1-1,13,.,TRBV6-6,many,CASSRGRNTEAFF,TGTGCCAGCAGTCGGGGGAGGAACACTGAAGCTTTCTTT
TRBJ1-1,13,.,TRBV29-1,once,CSVEPTQTTEAFF,TGCAGCGTTGAACCTACCCAGACCACTGAAGCTTTCTTT
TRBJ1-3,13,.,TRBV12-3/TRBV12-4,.,CASSPGDGPPIYF,TGTGCCAGCAGCCCCGGGGATGGTCCTCCCATATATTTT
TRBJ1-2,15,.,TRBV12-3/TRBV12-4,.,CASSTRTGGSYGYTF,TGTGCCAGCAGTACACGGACTGGGGGCTCTTATGGCTACACCTTC
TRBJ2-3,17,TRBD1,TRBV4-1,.,CASSHLNRGRLTDTQYF,TGCGCCAGCAGCCACCTAAACAGGGGGCGTCTCACAGATACGCAGTATTTT
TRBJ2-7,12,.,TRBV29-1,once,CSALTGRDEQYF,TGCAGCGCCTTGACAGGACGGGACGAGCAGTACTTC
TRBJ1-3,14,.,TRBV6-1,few,CASTPGGQPDTIYF,TGTGCCAGCACTCCTGGGGGCCAGCCCGACACCATATATTTT
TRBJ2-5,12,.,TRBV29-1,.,CSVEQGRETQYF,TGCAGCGTTGAACAGGGCAGGGAGACCCAGTACTTC
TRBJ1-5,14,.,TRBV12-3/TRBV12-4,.,CASSLVQGWQPQHF,TGTGCCAGCAGTTTAGTGCAGGGTTGGCAGCCCCAGCATTTT
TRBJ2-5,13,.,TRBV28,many,CASRKTGLETQYF,TGTGCCAGCAGAAAAACAGGGTTAGAGACCCAGTACTTC
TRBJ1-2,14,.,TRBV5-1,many,CASSLVEGNYGYTF,TGCGCCAGCAGCTTGGTGGAGGGTAACTATGGCTACACCTTC
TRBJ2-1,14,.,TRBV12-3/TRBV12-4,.,CASSFQVRTNEQFF,TGTGCCAGCAGTTTTCAGGTCCGGACCAATGAGCAGTTCTTC
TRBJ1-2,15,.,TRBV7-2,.,CASSWAGGSDYGYTF,TGTGCCAGCAGCTGGGCGGGGGGGTCGGACTATGGCTACACCTTC
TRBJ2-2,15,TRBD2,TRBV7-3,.,CASSLAGVDTGELFF,TGTGCCAGCAGCCTAGCGGGTGTAGACACCGGGGAGCTGTTTTTT
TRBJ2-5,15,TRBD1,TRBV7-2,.,CASSSPGQGGETQYF,TGTGCCAGCAGCTCACCGGGACAGGGCGGGGAGACCCAGTACTTC
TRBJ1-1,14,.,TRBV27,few,CASSLSVVNTEAFF,TGTGCCAGCAGTTTATCGGTAGTGAACACTGAAGCTTTCTTT
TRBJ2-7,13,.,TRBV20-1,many,CSANSGPGDGQYF,TGCAGTGCTAATTCGGGTCCGGGGGACGGGCAGTACTTC
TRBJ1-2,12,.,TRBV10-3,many,CATSPFSGGYTF,TGTGCCACCTCACCTTTTTCGGGTGGCTACACCTTC
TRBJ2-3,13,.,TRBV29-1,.,CSVEELAADTQYF,TGCAGCGTTGAAGAACTAGCAGCAGATACGCAGTATTTT
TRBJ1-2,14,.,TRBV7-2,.,CASSLDSPSRGYTF,TGTGCCAGCAGCTTAGATTCCCCCTCCCGGGGCTACACCTTC
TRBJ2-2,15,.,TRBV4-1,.,CASSQVTPNTGELFF,TGCGCCAGCAGCCAAGTCACCCCGAACACCGGGGAGCTGTTTTTT
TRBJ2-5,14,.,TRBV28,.,CASSFGVGHLGQYF,TGTGCCAGCAGTTTCGGAGTCGGGCACCTAGGGCAGTACTTC
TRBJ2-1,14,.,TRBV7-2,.,CASSGSISGNEQFF,TGTGCCAGCAGCGGTAGTATTTCTGGCAATGAGCAGTTCTTC
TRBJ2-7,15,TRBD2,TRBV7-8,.,CASSLAASGMGEQYF,TGTGCCAGCAGCTTAGCGGCTAGCGGGATGGGCGAGCAGTACTTC
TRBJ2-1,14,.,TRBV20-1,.,CSARDRLVDNEQFF,TGCAGTGCTAGAGATAGACTGGTGGACAATGAGCAGTTCTTC
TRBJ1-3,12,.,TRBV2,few,CASKQGRNTIYF,TGTGCCAGCAAACAGGGAAGAAACACCATATATTTT
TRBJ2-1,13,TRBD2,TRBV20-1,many,CSARTSGYNEQFF,TGCAGTGCTAGGACTAGCGGGTACAATGAGCAGTTCTTC
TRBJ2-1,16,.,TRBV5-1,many,CASSLVAQSSYNEQFF,TGCGCCAGCAGCTTGGTGGCCCAGAGCTCCTACAATGAGCAGTTCTTC
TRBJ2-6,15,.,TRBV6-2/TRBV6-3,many,CASSPTASGANVLTF,TGTGCCAGCAGCCCTACAGCGTCTGGGGCCAACGTCCTGACTTTC
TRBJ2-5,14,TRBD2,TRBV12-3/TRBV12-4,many,CASSLSSGSETQYF,TGTGCCAGCAGTTTGAGTAGCGGGAGTGAGACCCAGTACTTC
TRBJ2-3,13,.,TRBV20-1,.,CSARAPGGDTQYF,TGCAGTGCTAGAGCCCCCGGAGGGGATACGCAGTATTTT
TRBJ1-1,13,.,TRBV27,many,CASKHSLNTEAFF,TGTGCCAGCAAGCATTCCTTGAACACTGAAGCTTTCTTT
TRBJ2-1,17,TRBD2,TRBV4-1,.,CASSQSGTSGIVDEQFF,TGCGCCAGCAGCCAATCAGGGACTAGCGGGATCGTCGATGAGCAGTTCTTC
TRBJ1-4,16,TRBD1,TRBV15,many,CATSRAPTGSNEKLFF,TGTGCCACCAGCAGAGCTCCGACAGGGTCTAATGAAAAACTGTTTTTT
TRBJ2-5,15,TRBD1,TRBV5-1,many,CASSLTTGPQETQYF,TGCGCCAGCAGCTTAACGACAGGGCCGCAAGAGACCCAGTACTTC
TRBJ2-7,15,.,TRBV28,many,CASSGSGPHFYEQYF,TGTGCCAGCAGTGGCTCCGGGCCACATTTCTACGAGCAGTACTTC
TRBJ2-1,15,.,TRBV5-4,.,CASSPIASSYNEQFF,TGTGCCAGCAGTCCAATCGCGAGCTCCTACAATGAGCAGTTCTTC
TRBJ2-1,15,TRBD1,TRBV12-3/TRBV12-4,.,CASSPRGQGTNEQFF,TGTGCCAGCAGTCCTAGAGGACAGGGCACGAATGAGCAGTTCTTC
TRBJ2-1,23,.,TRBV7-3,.,CASSFRVNTEAFFGQAGRGNQFF,.
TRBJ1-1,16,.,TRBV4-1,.,CASSQKVSWRNTEAFF,TGCGCCAGCAGCCAAAAAGTCTCGTGGAGGAACACTGAAGCTTTCTTT
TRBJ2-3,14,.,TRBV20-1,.,CSASPKPLRDTQYF,TGCAGTGCTAGCCCCAAGCCCCTGAGAGATACGCAGTATTTT
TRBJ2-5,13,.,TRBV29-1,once,CSAQRRVGETQYF,TGCAGCGCTCAAAGACGCGTCGGAGAGACCCAGTACTTC
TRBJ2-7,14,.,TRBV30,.,CAWSLGRSSYEQYF,TGTGCCTGGAGTTTAGGTCGGAGCTCCTACGAGCAGTACTTC
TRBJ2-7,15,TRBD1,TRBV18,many,CASSPATGGRYEQYF,TGTGCCAGCTCACCAGCGACAGGGGGTAGATACGAGCAGTACTTC
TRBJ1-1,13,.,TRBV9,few,CASSGGPRTEAFF,TGTGCCAGCAGCGGGGGACCGCGAACTGAAGCTTTCTTT
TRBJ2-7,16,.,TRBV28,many,CASSLNRAPTAYEQYF,TGTGCCAGCAGTTTAAATCGGGCTCCGACCGCCTACGAGCAGTACTTC
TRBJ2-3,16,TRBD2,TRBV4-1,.,CASSPRLAGTSDTQYF,TGCGCCAGCAGCCCCCGCCTAGCGGGGACCTCGGATACGCAGTATTTT